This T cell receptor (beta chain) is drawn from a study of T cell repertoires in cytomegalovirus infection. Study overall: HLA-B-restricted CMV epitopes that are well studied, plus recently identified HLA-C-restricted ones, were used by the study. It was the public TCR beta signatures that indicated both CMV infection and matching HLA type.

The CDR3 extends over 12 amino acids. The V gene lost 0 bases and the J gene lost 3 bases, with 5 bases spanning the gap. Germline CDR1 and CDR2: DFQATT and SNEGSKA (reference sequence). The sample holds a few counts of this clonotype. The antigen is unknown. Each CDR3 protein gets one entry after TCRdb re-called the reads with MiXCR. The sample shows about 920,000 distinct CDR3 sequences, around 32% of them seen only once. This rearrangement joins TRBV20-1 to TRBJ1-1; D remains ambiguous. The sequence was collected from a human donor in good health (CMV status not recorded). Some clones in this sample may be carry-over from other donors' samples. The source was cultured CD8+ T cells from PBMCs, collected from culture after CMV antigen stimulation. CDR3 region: CSARDIYTEAFF. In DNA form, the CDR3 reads TGCAGTGCTAGAGATATCTACACTGAAGCTTTCTTT.